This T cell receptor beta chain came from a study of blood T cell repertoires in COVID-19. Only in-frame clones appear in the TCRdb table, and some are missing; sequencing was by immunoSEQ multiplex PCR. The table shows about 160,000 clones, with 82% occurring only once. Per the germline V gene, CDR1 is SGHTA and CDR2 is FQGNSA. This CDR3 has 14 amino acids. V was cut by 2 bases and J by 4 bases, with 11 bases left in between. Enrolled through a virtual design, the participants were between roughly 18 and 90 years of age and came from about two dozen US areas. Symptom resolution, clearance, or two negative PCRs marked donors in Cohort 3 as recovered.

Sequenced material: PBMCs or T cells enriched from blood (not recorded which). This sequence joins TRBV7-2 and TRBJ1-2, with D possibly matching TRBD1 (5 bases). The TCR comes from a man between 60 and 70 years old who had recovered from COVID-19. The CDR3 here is CASSLSTQAYGYTF. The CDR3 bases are TGTGCCAGCAGCTTAAGTACACAGGCCTATGGCTACACCTTC.